The 25 T cell receptor beta chains listed next were all sequenced from one sample in a study of somatic mutations in cytotoxic T cells in rheumatoid arthritis. The repertoire was sequenced with immunoSEQ multiplex PCR; TCRdb's copy has only in-frame clones and lacks some. The table lists 15,000 to 20,000 clones, 70% to 75% of them singletons. The sequenced material came from CD8+ T cells sorted from blood. The receptors here all came from an older woman in good health.

The chain employs TRBV7-8 and TRBJ2-5; 12 positions agree with TRBD2. This CDR3 comprises 17 residues. The junction had 12 bases not matched to a gene; V was cut back by 6 bases and J by 4 bases. Germline loops: CDR1 SGHVS, CDR2 FQNEAQ. This CDR3 reads CASRFGTSGRKRETQYF. Written as DNA, the CDR3 is TGTGCCAGCAGGTTCGGGACTAGCGGGCGTAAGCGAGAGACCCAGTACTTC. Based on the CDR3 plus reference TRBV7-8 and TRBJ2-5, the full variable domain is GAGVSQSPRYKVAKRGQDVALRCDPISGHVSLFWYQQALGQGPEFLTYFQNEAQLDKSGLPSDRFFAERPEGSVSTLKIQRTQQEDSAVYLCASRFGTSGRKRETQYFGPGTRLLVL.

The chain links TRBV5-4 to TRBJ2-2; D is unclear. The CDR3 runs to 14 residues. Per germline, CDR1 SGHNT and CDR2 YYREEE (reference sequence). Trimming removed 0 bases at V and 4 bases at J, with 7 bases between. The CDR3, as DNA: TGTGCCAGCAGCTTGGAAGGTGGCACCGGGGAGCTGTTTTTT. It encodes CASSLEGGTGELFF.

CDR3 sequence (DNA): TGTGCCAGCACATACACCCATGAAGCTTTCTTT. Translation: CASTYTHEAFF. The chain couples TRBV27 to TRBJ1-1; D unclear. This CDR3 has 11 amino acids. Germline CDR1 is MNHEY and CDR2 is SMNVEV (reference sequence). V lost 7 bases, J lost 7 bases, and 10 bases lay in between.

The chain couples TRBV9 to TRBJ2-1; unclear D gene. The CDR3 consists of 17 residues. Per the germline V gene, CDR1 is SGDLS and CDR2 is YYNGEE. Deletions cut 0 bases from V and 5 bases from J, with 18 bases between. The CDR3 spells CASSVDGSNGLDNEQFF. The CDR3 DNA reads as TGTGCCAGCAGCGTAGATGGCTCCAACGGGTTAGACAATGAGCAGTTCTTC. The variable domain in full, completed from reference TRBV9 and TRBJ2-1, reads DSGVTQTPKHLITATGQRVTLRCSPRSGDLSVYWYQQSLDQGLQFLIQYYNGEERAKGNILERFSAQQFPDLHSELNLSSLELGDSALYFCASSVDGSNGLDNEQFFGPGTRLTVL.

This sequence joins TRBV11-2 and TRBJ1-4, with TRBD1 matching 7 bases. In germline, CDR1 is SGHAT, CDR2 FQNNGV. The V gene end was trimmed by 7 bases and the J gene end by 7 bases; junction bases not matched to a gene: 9. The CDR3 is 14 residues long. This CDR3 is CASTVPGQSEKLFF. The CDR3 nucleotides read TGTGCCAGCACCGTCCCGGGACAGAGTGAAAAACTGTTTTTT.

This clone appeared a few times. The chain joins TRBV9 to TRBJ2-7; 13 nucleotides match TRBD2. CDR3 size: 17 residues. Germline V gene sequence: CDR1 SGDLS, CDR2 YYNGEE. After removal of 4 bases from V and 5 bases from J, the junction contained 12 bases not matched to a gene. CDR3 in DNA: TGTGCCAGCAGCATCAACCCTGGACTAGCGGGAGCGCACGAGCAGTACTTC. Its translation is CASSINPGLAGAHEQYF.

The V gene is TRBV7-6, the J gene TRBJ2-7; 9 nucleotides line up with TRBD2. Germline V gene data show CDR1 as SGHVS and CDR2 as FNYEAQ. V was clipped by 4 bases and J by 4 bases; unmatched bases: 5. CDR3 size: 14 residues. The CDR3 loop reads CASSSGGGGYEQYF. The CDR3 bases are TGTGCCAGCAGCTCCGGCGGGGGGGGATACGAGCAGTACTTC.

In its sample, this clone was seen once. The rearrangement joins TRBV6-1 to TRBJ2-7; weak D call: TRBD1 (5 bases). Per the germline V gene, CDR1 is MNHNS and CDR2 is SASEGT. V was clipped by 1 base and J by 1 base, with 8 bases between them. The CDR3 is 14 amino acids. For the CDR3, the DNA is TGTGCCAGCAGTGAAGACAGGCGATCCTACGAGCAGTACTTC. Residues: CASSEDRRSYEQYF.

The chain is built from TRBV15 and TRBJ2-7, with 7 nucleotides matching TRBD1. V gave up 0 bases and J gave up 3 bases; unmatched junction bases: 11. CDR1 LNHNV and CDR2 YYDKDF come from the germline V gene (reference sequence). CDR3 size: 17 residues. CDR3 nucleotide sequence: TGTGCCACCAGCAGAGATAGGCCTAATACAGGGGTCTACGAGCAGTACTTC. Translated, it gives CATSRDRPNTGVYEQYF. Complete variable domain (other parts from reference TRBV15 and TRBJ2-7): DAMVIQNPRYQVTQFGKPVTLSCSQTLNHNVMYWYQQKSSQAPKLLFHYYDKDFNNEADTPDNFQSRRPNTSFCFLDIRSPGLGDTAMYLCATSRDRPNTGVYEQYFGPGTRLTVT.

The chain carries TRBV18 and TRBJ2-7; 10 nucleotides line up with TRBD1. The length of the CDR3 is 15 residues. The junction had 5 bases not matched to a gene; V was cut back by 4 bases and J by 2 bases. The germline CDR1 and CDR2 sequences are KGHSH and LQKENI. The CDR3 sequence is CASSRSGQGAYEQYF. In DNA, the CDR3 is TGTGCCAGCTCACGTTCCGGACAGGGGGCCTACGAGCAGTACTTC.

The rearrangement joins TRBV19 to TRBJ1-5; perhaps TRBD1 as D (5 bases). Trimming took 9 bases from V and 1 from J, leaving 16 bases between them. This CDR3 spans 15 amino acids. CDR1 is LNHDA and CDR2 is SQIVND in the germline V gene (reference sequence). The CDR3 region has the DNA TGTGCCAGCCGGCCGGGGGTAGAAAGCAATCAGCCCCAGCATTTT. Translated: CASRPGVESNQPQHF.

Concerning this clone: A read error may account for a junction end that differs from germline. V and J are TRBV5-4 and TRBJ2-1, with D perhaps TRBD1 or TRBD2 (5 bases each). Looked up from germline, CDR1 is SGHNT and CDR2 is YYREEE (reference sequence). CDR3 length: 14 residues. CDR3 sequence reads: CASSLGVASNEQFF. As DNA, the CDR3 is TGTGCCAGCAGTTTGGGGGTAGCATCCAATGAGCAGTTCTTC. The variable domain in full, completed from reference TRBV5-4 and TRBJ2-1, reads ETGVTQSPTHLIKTRGQQVTLRCSSQSGHNTVSWYQQALGQGPQFIFQYYREEENGRGNFPPRFSGLQFPNYSSELNVNALELDDSALYLCASSLGVASNEQFFGPGTRLTVL.

A word on this clone: It is unclear where the CDR3 begins or ends on the DNA, so no DNA is shown, and the CDR3 is as TCRdb lists it. J is TRBJ2-7 and V is TRBV4-2; whether TRBD2, the table's D call, matches the DNA was not checked. The CDR3 spans 24 residues, counting both ends. CDR1 is LGHNA, CDR2 YNFKEQ, per germline. CDR3 residues: CASSPGVAGQYFGPSSPGVAGQYF.

V is TRBV25-1 and J is TRBJ2-7, with D maybe TRBD1 (6 bases). The CDR3 is 13 amino acids. Germline assignment: CDR1 MGHDK and CDR2 SYGVNS. Trimming removed 4 bases at V and 9 bases at J, with 16 bases between. For the CDR3, the DNA is TGTGCCAGCAGTGTGGGGGCAGGCGCCGGGCAGTACTTC. Translation: CASSVGAGAGQYF.

The chain carries TRBV9 and TRBJ1-2; 7 bases agree with TRBD1. Germline CDR1 and CDR2: SGDLS and YYNGEE. The V and J ends lost 4 bases and 7 bases, in that order; junction bases with no gene match: 7. The CDR3 consists of 13 residues. The CDR3 DNA sequence: TGTGCCAGCAGCACAGGGGAAAGGGCTGGCTACACCTTC. This sequence encodes CASSTGERAGYTF.

The V and J genes are TRBV7-9 and TRBJ1-1; D is ambiguous. Germline V CDR1 and CDR2: SEHNR, FQNEAQ (reference sequence). With 5 bases removed from V and 2 bases from J, the gap between germline ends came to 6 bases. CDR3 length: 12 amino acids. The CDR3 bases are TGTGCCAGCAGCCAACAAAACACTGAAGCTTTCTTT. This translates into CASSQQNTEAFF.

The CDR3 loop reads CASSLGGNRNQPQHF. The DNA for the CDR3 is TGTGCCAGCAGCTTGGGGGGGAATCGCAATCAGCCCCAGCATTTT. The chain couples TRBV5-5 to TRBJ1-5; tentatively, D is TRBD1 (5 bases). This CDR3 comprises 15 residues. CDR1 SGHKS and CDR2 YYEKEE come from the germline V gene (reference sequence). V was trimmed by 0 bases and J by 2 bases, leaving 9 bases between them.

The V call is TRBV27, the J call TRBJ2-1, with 7 bases identical to TRBD1. The CDR3 length is 12 residues. Germline V CDR1 and CDR2: MNHEY, SMNVEV (reference sequence). The trim removed 5 bases at V and 6 bases at J, leaving 1 base unmatched. CDR3 sequence: CASSTGANEQFF. CDR3 nucleotides: TGTGCCAGCAGTACAGGGGCCAATGAGCAGTTCTTC.

V gene TRBV6-1 combines with J gene TRBJ2-7; 9 bases line up with TRBD1. V lost 8 bases and J lost 4; bases outside the gene matches: 6. The CDR3 runs to 13 residues. Looked up from germline, CDR1 is MNHNS and CDR2 is SASEGT. The CDR3 region is CASRDRARYEQYF. The CDR3 DNA sequence: TGTGCCAGCCGGGACAGGGCGAGGTACGAGCAGTACTTC.

The V call is TRBV19, the J call TRBJ2-7; a possible D gene is TRBD2 (5 bases). The germline CDR1 and CDR2 sequences are LNHDA and SQIVND (reference sequence). The CDR3 totals 15 residues. V lost 2 bases to trimming and J lost 1 base, with 12 bases between them. The CDR3 loop is CASSIKGPGSYEQYF. The CDR3 coding sequence is TGTGCCAGTAGTATAAAGGGCCCGGGATCCTACGAGCAGTACTTC.

The rearrangement joins TRBV7-6 to TRBJ1-5, with D tentatively TRBD1 (5 bases). Germline V gene sequence: CDR1 SGHVS, CDR2 FNYEAQ. CDR3 length: 17 amino acids. Trimming stripped 5 bases from V and 4 bases from J, with 21 bases between. CDR3 DNA: TGTGCCAGCAGCCCATGGGCCGACAGTGGAGGGAATCAGCCCCAGCATTTT. Protein sequence: CASSPWADSGGNQPQHF.

In its sample, this clone was seen once. The gene calls are TRBV6-1 and TRBJ1-2; 7 positions agree with TRBD1. This CDR3 comprises 14 residues. V shed 2 bases, J shed 2 bases, and the junction held 2 bases outside the gene matches. Germline CDR1 is MNHNS and CDR2 is SASEGT. CDR3 nucleotides: TGTGCCAGCAGTGAAACACAGGGGAACTATGGCTACACCTTC. Its translation: CASSETQGNYGYTF.

The J gene is TRBJ1-3, the V gene TRBV9, with TRBD1 matching 9 bases. The length of the CDR3 is 18 residues. V dropped 0 bases and J dropped 3; count of bases not matched to a gene: 10. The germline V gene encodes CDR1 SGDLS and CDR2 YYNGEE. The CDR3 DNA is TGTGCCAGCAGCGTAGCGGGACAGGGTATTGGGAGTGGAAACACCATATATTTT. As protein: CASSVAGQGIGSGNTIYF.

This clone was seen a few times. The chain carries TRBV2 and TRBJ1-2; no definite D call. V was pared by 6 bases and J by 1 base, with 12 bases between. CDR1 and CDR2 (germline): SNHLY, FYNNEI. The CDR3 is 14 amino acids. The CDR3: CASSPPQSNYGYTF. The DNA for the CDR3 is TGTGCCAGCAGCCCGCCACAGAGTAACTATGGCTACACCTTC.

The chain uses TRBV6-4 and TRBJ2-1; 9 positions match TRBD2. The trim removed 6 bases at V and 8 bases at J, leaving 11 bases unmatched. The CDR3 totals 15 residues. Germline-derived CDR1 and CDR2 are MRHNA and SNTAGT. In nucleotides, the CDR3 is TGTGCCAGCAGCCAAGGACTAGCGTCTAGCGATGAGCAGTTCTTC. This codes for CASSQGLASSDEQFF.